Sequencing of this TCR beta chain was carried out in a study of PD-L1 blockade in urothelial cancer. CDR1 is LNHDA and CDR2 is SQIVND in the germline V gene (reference sequence). The CDR3 has 14 residues. The V segment lost 2 bases and the J segment 3 bases; nucleotides outside the gene matches: 1. The table came from immunoSEQ multiplex PCR; TCRdb's copy has only in-frame clones and leaves some out. Of some 25,000 clones in the sample, about four fifths were seen once. The J gene is TRBJ2-1, the V gene TRBV19, with 7 bases matching TRBD1. This sequence originates from a man between 65 and 80 years old with urothelial cancer. This sample comprised PBMCs, obtained around atezolizumab (anti-PD-L1) treatment. The CDR3 DNA reads as TGTGCCAGTAGTATAAGGGGGCACTACAATGAGCAGTTCTTC. As protein: CASSIRGHYNEQFF. Filled out from reference TRBV19 and TRBJ2-1, the complete variable domain reads DGGITQSPKYLFRKEGQNVTLSCEQNLNHDAMYWYRQDPGQGLRLIYYSQIVNDFQKGDIAEGYSVSREKKESFPLTVTSAQKNPTAFYLCASSIRGHYNEQFFGPGTRLTVL.